This entry lists 2 T cell receptor beta chains sequenced from one sample in a study of blood T cell repertoires in COVID-19. Repertoires were generated with immunoSEQ multiplex PCR, while TCRdb's copy carries only in-frame clones and drops some. The sample has around 380,000 clones, 80% to 90% seen once; the top ten hold 1.3%. Sequencing was performed on PBMCs or T cells enriched from blood (not recorded which). These receptors originate from a man aged 25 to 40 who had recovered from COVID-19.

The chain uses TRBV9 and TRBJ2-3; 8 nucleotides match TRBD1. CDR1 is SGDLS and CDR2 is YYNGEE in the germline V gene. This CDR3 comprises 15 residues. After removal of 0 bases from V and 5 bases from J, the junction contained 5 bases not matched to a gene. CDR3 coding DNA: TGTGCCAGCAGCGTAGCAGGGGGCGCGATAGATACGCAGTATTTT. Translated: CASSVAGGAIDTQYF. Looking up the rest from reference TRBV9 and TRBJ2-3 gives the full variable domain: DSGVTQTPKHLITATGQRVTLRCSPRSGDLSVYWYQQSLDQGLQFLIQYYNGEERAKGNILERFSAQQFPDLHSELNLSSLELGDSALYFCASSVAGGAIDTQYFGPGTRLTVL.

The gene calls are TRBV7-8 and TRBJ1-4; perhaps TRBD1 as D (5 bases). The CDR3 totals 15 residues. Germline V gene data show CDR1 as SGHVS and CDR2 as FQNEAQ. V was cut by 6 bases and J by 7 bases, with 18 bases left in between. CDR3 sequence: CASSSTSIGAEKLFF. The CDR3 DNA follows: TGTGCCAGCAGTTCCACGTCCATTGGGGCTGAAAAACTGTTTTTT.